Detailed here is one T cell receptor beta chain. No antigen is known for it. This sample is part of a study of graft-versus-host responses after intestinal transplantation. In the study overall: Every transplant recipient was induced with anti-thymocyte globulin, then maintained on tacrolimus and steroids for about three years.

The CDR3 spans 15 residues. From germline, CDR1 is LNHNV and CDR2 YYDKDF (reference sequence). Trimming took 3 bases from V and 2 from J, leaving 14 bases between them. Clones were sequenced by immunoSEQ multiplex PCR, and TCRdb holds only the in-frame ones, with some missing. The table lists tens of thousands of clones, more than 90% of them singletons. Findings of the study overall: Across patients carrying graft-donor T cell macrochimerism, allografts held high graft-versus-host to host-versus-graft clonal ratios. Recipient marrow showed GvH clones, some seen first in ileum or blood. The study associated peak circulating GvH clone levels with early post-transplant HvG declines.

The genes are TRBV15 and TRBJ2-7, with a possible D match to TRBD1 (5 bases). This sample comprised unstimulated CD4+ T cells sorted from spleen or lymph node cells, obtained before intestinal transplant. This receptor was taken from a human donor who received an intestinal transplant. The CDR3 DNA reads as TGTGCCACCAGCAGTATCAGGGTCCCTACCTACGAGCAGTACTTC. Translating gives CATSSIRVPTYEQYF.